Listed here are 13 T cell receptor beta chains from one sample, sequenced in a study of T-cell memory formation after mild COVID-19. TCRdb independently ran MiXCR on the 5' RACE reads; one entry per CDR3 protein. This table has over 55,000 distinct CDR3 sequences, 10% to 15% appearing once. Specimen: PBMCs or a T cell subset sorted from them (not recorded which). Every receptor here comes from a man aged 18 to 35 who had mild COVID-19 (a few samples of this study predate the infection). Cell type and time point are not known.

This chain connects TRBV10-3 to TRBJ1-2; the D is unclear. The CDR3 length is 9 residues. From germline, CDR1 is ENHRY and CDR2 SYGVKD. V was shortened by 9 bases and J by 7 bases, with 6 bases between the two germline ends. CDR3 sequence: CAMKRGYTF. CDR3 coding DNA: TGTGCCATGAAACGTGGCTACACCTTC.

This clonotype was observed at least ten times. V and J are TRBV7-2 and TRBJ2-3; D uncertain. Trimming took off 1 base at V and 2 bases at J, with 10 bases between the two ends. Germline V lookup: CDR1 SGHTA, CDR2 FQGNSA. This CDR3 has 15 amino acids. The CDR3 sequence is CASSLGAYITDTQYF. The CDR3 nucleotides are TGTGCCAGCAGCTTAGGGGCCTACATCACAGATACGCAGTATTTT.

A few counts support this clonotype. This chain connects TRBV5-1 to TRBJ2-3; D tentatively fits TRBD1 or TRBD2 (5 bases each). The CDR3 contains 16 residues. Between the trimmed V and J ends, which lost 0 bases and 0 bases, there was a span of 11 bases. The germline gives CDR1 SGHRS, CDR2 YFSETQ. The CDR3 here is CASSLEGRTSTDTQYF. In DNA, the CDR3 is TGCGCCAGCAGCTTGGAGGGACGAACTAGCACAGATACGCAGTATTTT.

This clonotype was detected ten times or more. The V call is TRBV4-3, the J call TRBJ2-1; possibly TRBD1 or TRBD2 for D (7 bases each). The V end lost 0 bases, the J end lost 7 bases, and 10 bases lay between the germline ends. The CDR3 covers 14 residues. Germline V gene sequence: CDR1 LGHNA, CDR2 YSLEER. This chain's CDR3 is CASSQDRGGNEQFF. In DNA form, the CDR3 reads TGCGCCAGCAGCCAAGACAGGGGGGGGAATGAGCAGTTCTTC.

This clonotype was counted a few times. V is TRBV6-2 or TRBV6-3 and J is TRBJ2-5; D ambiguous. CDR3 size: 14 residues. The V gene lost 1 base and the J gene lost 0 bases, with 6 bases spanning the gap. The germline V gene encodes CDR1 MNHEY and CDR2 SVGEGT. The CDR3 DNA follows: TGTGCCAGCAGTTACTTGGAGTACCAAGAGACCCAGTACTTC. Translated, it gives CASSYLEYQETQYF.

Note on this clonotype: The conserved phenylalanine or tryptophan is not found at the CDR3 terminus, so this likely reflects a read error. The chain couples TRBV25-1 to TRBJ2-5; maybe TRBD2 (6 bases). This CDR3 has 15 residues. Trimming pared 0 bases from V and 1 base from J, leaving 9 bases between. CDR1 is MGHDK and CDR2 is SYGVNS in the germline V gene. This CDR3 reads CASSEYGGAQETQYL. The DNA for the CDR3 is TGTGCCAGCAGTGAATATGGCGGGGCCCAAGAGACCCAGTACTTA.

Many counts were recorded for this clonotype. V is TRBV5-6 and J is TRBJ1-2; D unresolved. The CDR3 has 16 amino acids. Trimming cost V 2 bases and J 3 bases, with 17 bases left between them. Germline V lookup: CDR1 SGHDT, CDR2 YYEEEE. As DNA, the CDR3 is TGTGCCAGCAGCTTACCCCCCCAGGCCACTTACTATGGCTACACCTTC. Its protein product is CASSLPPQATYYGYTF.

This clonotype was seen a handful of times. The rearrangement uses TRBV6-5 and TRBJ2-4; tentative D call: TRBD2 (6 bases). V was clipped by 7 bases and J by 5 bases, with 12 bases between them. Germline V CDR1 and CDR2: MNHEY, SVGAGI. The CDR3 loop spans 13 amino acids. This chain's CDR3 is CASKAGNENIQYF. In DNA, the CDR3 is TGTGCCAGCAAGGCGGGGAATGAAAACATTCAGTACTTC.

This clonotype showed up just a few times. The chain joins TRBV6-2 or TRBV6-3 to TRBJ1-5; unclear D gene. The germline V gene has CDR1 MNHEY and CDR2 SVGEGT. CDR3 length: 13 amino acids. Trimming shortened V by 5 bases and J by 4 bases, and 9 bases separated the two germline ends. DNA for the CDR3: TGTGCCAGCAGTCGCCGGCAAAATCAGCCCCAGCATTTT. As protein: CASSRRQNQPQHF.

This clonotype was seen only a few times. The chain has TRBV20-1 and TRBJ1-3; no firm D call. Trimming removed 2 bases from V and 7 bases from J, with 12 bases in between. This CDR3 contains 13 residues. Germline V CDR1 and CDR2: DFQATT, SNEGSKA (reference sequence). CDR3 sequence: CSARKSEENTIYF. For the CDR3, the DNA is TGCAGTGCTAGAAAGTCAGAGGAGAACACCATATATTTT.

This clonotype was picked up a small number of times. The J gene is TRBJ1-2, the V gene TRBV3-1; 8 bases are shared with TRBD1. The CDR3 has 11 amino acids. Looked up from germline, CDR1 is LGHDT and CDR2 is YNNKEL (reference sequence). After removal of 4 bases from V and 8 bases from J, the junction contained 0 bases not matched to a gene. CDR3 DNA: TGTGCCAGCAGCCGGGACAGGGGCTACACCTTC. Protein product: CASSRDRGYTF.

The chain carries TRBV18 and TRBJ2-3; possible D gene TRBD1, 6 bases. This CDR3 comprises 14 residues. Germline CDR1 KGHSH, CDR2 LQKENI. V gave up 3 bases and J gave up 2 bases, with 9 bases separating them. This chain's CDR3 is CASSPSGHTDTQYF. CDR3 nucleotides: TGTGCCAGCTCACCGTCGGGACACACAGATACGCAGTATTTT.

The genes are TRBV11-2 and TRBJ2-7; 13 nucleotides align to TRBD2. The CDR3 loop spans 15 amino acids. CDR1 SGHAT and CDR2 FQNNGV come from the germline V gene. The J segment lost 3 bases and the V segment lost 5 bases, leaving 4 bases of the junction unmatched. The CDR3 nucleotides read TGTGCCAGCAGCACTTGGACTAGCGGGGGCTACGAGCAGTACTTC. It codes for CASSTWTSGGYEQYF.